This TCR beta chain emerged from a study of T cell responses to AZD1222 COVID-19 vaccine. Study results and limitations: Among spike-specific TCRs, nearly half reportedly target unmutated variant regions.

Per the germline V gene, CDR1 is SGHDT and CDR2 is YYEEEE. V was shortened by 3 bases and J by 6 bases, with 13 bases between the two germline ends. The CDR3 has 13 residues. TCRdb's copy holds only in-frame clones and misses some; the assay was immunoSEQ multiplex PCR. The sample has roughly 53,000 clones, approximately 85% seen once. Concerning this clone itself: Antigen unknown.

The sequence came from an adult in good health. The input for sequencing was peripheral blood, taken on day 0 of MenACWY control vaccination. The chain employs TRBV5-6 and TRBJ2-7; weak D call: TRBD1 (6 bases). The CDR3 is CASSSAQGSEQYF. In DNA form, the CDR3 reads TGTGCCAGCAGCTCGGCCCAGGGGTCCGAGCAGTACTTC.